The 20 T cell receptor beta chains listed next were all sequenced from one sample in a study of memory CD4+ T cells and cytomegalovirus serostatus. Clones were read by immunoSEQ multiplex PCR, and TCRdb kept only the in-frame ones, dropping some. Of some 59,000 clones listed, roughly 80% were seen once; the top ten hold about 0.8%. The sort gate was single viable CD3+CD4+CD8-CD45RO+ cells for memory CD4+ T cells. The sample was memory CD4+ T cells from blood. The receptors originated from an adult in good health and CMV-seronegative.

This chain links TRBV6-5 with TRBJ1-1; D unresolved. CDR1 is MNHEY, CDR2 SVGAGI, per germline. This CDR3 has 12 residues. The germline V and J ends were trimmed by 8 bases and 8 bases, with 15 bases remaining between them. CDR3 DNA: TGTGCCAGCCGCAAGGCGGCCGGAGAAGCTTTCTTT. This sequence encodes CASRKAAGEAFF.

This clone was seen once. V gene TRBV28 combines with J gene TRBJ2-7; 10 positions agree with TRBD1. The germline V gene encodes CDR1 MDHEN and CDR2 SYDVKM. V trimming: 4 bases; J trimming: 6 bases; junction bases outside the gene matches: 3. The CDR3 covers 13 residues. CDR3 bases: TGTGCCAGCAGTTCAGGGACAGGGGCCGAGCAGTACTTC. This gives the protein CASSSGTGAEQYF.

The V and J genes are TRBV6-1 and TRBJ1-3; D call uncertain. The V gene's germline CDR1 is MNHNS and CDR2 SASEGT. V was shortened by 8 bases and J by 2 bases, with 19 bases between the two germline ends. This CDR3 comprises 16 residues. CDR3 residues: CASGVSKALAGNTIYF. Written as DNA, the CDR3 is TGTGCCAGCGGTGTTTCTAAGGCCCTCGCTGGAAACACCATATATTTT.

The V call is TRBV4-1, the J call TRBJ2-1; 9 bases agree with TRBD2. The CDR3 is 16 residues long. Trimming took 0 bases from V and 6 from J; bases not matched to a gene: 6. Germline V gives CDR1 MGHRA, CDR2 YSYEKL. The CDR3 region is CASSQDWGLAANEQFF. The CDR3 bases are TGCGCCAGCAGCCAAGATTGGGGACTAGCCGCCAATGAGCAGTTCTTC.

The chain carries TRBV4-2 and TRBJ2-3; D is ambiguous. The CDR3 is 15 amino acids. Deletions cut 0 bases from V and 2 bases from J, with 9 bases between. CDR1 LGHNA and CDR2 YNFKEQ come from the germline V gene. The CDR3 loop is CASSQDNGDTDTQYF. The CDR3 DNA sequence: TGTGCCAGCAGCCAAGATAACGGTGACACAGATACGCAGTATTTT.

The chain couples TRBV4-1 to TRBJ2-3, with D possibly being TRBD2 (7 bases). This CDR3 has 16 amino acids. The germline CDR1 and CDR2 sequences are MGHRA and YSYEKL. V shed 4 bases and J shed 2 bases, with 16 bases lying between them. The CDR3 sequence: CASSPNGGAYTDTQYF. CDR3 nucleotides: TGCGCCAGCAGCCCCAATGGGGGGGCCTACACAGATACGCAGTATTTT.

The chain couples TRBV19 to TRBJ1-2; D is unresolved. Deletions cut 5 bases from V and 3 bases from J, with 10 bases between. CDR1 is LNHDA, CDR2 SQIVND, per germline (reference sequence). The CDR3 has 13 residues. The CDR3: CASSPSSDYGYTF. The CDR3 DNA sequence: TGTGCCAGTAGTCCGAGCAGTGACTATGGCTACACCTTC.

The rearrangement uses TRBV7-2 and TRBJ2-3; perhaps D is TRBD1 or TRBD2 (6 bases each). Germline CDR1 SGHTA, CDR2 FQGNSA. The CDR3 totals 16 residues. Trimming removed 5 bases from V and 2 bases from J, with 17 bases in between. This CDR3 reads CASSAHRGPDTDTQYF. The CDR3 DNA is TGTGCCAGCAGCGCCCACCGGGGGCCGGACACAGATACGCAGTATTTT. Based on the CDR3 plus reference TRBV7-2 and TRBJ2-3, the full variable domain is GAGVSQSPSNKVTEKGKDVELRCDPISGHTALYWYRQSLGQGLEFLIYFQGNSAPDKSGLPSDRFSAERTGGSVSTLTIQRTQQEDSAVYLCASSAHRGPDTDTQYFGPGTRLTVL.

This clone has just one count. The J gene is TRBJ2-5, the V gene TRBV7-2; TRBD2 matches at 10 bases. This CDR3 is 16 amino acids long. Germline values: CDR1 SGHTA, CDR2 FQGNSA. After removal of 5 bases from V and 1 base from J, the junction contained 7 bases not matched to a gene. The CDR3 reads CASSPSSGGLQETQYF. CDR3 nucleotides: TGTGCCAGCAGCCCTAGTAGCGGGGGGCTCCAAGAGACCCAGTACTTC.

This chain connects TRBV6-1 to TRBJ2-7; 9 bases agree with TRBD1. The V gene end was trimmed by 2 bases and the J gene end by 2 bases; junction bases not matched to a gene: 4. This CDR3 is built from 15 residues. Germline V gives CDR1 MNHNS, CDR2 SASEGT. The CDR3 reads CASSESGTGPYEQYF. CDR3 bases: TGTGCCAGCAGTGAATCAGGGACAGGGCCCTACGAGCAGTACTTC.

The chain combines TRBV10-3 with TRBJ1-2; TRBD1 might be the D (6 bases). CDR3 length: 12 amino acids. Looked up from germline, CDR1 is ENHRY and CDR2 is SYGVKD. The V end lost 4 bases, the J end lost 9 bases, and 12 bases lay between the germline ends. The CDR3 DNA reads TGTGCCATCAGTGGGAGGACAGCGAGCTACACCTTC. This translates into CAISGRTASYTF.

The DNA of the CDR3 is TGTGCCAGCAGCTTAGGGGGACTAGAGTATACGCAGTATTTT. This codes for CASSLGGLEYTQYF. J is TRBJ2-3 and V is TRBV7-3, with 8 positions matching TRBD2. Germline V CDR1 and CDR2: SGHTA, FQGTGA. V gave up 2 bases and J gave up 7 bases; unmatched junction bases: 5. This CDR3 region has 14 residues.

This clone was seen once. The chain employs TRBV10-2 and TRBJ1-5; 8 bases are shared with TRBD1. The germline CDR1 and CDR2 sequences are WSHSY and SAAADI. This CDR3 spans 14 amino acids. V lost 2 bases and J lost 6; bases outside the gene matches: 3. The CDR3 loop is CASSEHQGAQPQHF. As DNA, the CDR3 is TGCGCCAGCAGTGAGCACCAGGGGGCTCAGCCCCAGCATTTT.

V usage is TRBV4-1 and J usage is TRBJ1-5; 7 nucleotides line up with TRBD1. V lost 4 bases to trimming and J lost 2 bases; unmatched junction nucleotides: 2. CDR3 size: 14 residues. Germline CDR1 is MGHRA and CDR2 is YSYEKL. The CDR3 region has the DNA TGCGCCAGCAGCCGAGGACAGGGCAATCAGCCCCAGCATTTT. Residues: CASSRGQGNQPQHF.

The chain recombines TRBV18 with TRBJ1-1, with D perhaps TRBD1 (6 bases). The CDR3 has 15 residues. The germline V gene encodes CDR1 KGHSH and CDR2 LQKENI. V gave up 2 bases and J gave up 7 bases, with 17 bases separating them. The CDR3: CASSPRLDGGLEAFF. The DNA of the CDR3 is TGTGCCAGCTCACCAAGACTGGATGGGGGGCTTGAAGCTTTCTTT.

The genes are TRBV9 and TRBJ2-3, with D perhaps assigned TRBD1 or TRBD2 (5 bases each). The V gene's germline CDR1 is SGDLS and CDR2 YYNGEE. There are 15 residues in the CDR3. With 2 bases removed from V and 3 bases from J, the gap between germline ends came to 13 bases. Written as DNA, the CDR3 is TGTGCCAGCAGCGTCCGGGACGGAGCAACAGATACGCAGTATTTT. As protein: CASSVRDGATDTQYF.

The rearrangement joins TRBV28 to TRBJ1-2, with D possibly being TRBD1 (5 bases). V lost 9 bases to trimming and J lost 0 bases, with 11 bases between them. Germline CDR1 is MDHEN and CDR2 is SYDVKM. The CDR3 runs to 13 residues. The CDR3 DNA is TGTGCCAGTAGGGACGGCACTAACTATGGCTACACCTTC. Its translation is CASRDGTNYGYTF.

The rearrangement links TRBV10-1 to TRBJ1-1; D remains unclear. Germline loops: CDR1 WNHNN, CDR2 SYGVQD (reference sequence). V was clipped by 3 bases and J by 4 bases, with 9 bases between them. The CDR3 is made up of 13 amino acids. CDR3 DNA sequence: TGCGCCAGCAGTGAAGGGTCGGGCACTGAAGCTTTCTTT. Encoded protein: CASSEGSGTEAFF.

The CDR3 spells CASSLGRGPSTDTQYF. DNA for the CDR3: TGTGCCAGCAGCTTAGGGCGGGGCCCTAGCACAGATACGCAGTATTTT. V gene TRBV7-3 combines with J gene TRBJ2-3; perhaps TRBD2 as D (6 bases). Between the trimmed V and J ends, which lost 2 bases and 0 bases, there was a span of 12 bases. Germline V CDR1 and CDR2: SGHTA, FQGTGA. The CDR3 extends over 16 amino acids.

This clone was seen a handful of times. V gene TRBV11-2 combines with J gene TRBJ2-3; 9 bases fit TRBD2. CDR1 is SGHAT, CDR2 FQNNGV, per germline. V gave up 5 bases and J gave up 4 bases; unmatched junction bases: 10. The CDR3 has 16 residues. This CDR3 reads CASSGRLAEVADTQYF. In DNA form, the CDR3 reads TGTGCCAGCAGCGGAAGACTAGCGGAGGTCGCAGATACGCAGTATTTT.